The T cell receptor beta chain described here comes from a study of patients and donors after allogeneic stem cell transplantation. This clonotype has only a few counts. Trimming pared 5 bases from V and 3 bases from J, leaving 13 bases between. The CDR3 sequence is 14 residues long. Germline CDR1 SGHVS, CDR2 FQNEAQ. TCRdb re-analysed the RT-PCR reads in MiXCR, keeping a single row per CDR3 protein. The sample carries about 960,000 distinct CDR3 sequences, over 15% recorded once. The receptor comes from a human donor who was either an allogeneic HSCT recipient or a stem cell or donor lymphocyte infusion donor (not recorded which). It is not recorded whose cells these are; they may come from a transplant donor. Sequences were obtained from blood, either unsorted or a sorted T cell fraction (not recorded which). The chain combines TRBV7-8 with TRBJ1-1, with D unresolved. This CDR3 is CASSQDVIDTEAFF. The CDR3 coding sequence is TGTGCCAGCAGCCAGGACGTGATAGACACTGAAGCTTTCTTT.